Shown below are 24 T cell receptor beta chains from a single sample sequenced in a study of T cells after yellow fever vaccination. TCRdb re-analysed the 5' RACE reads in MiXCR, keeping a single row per CDR3 protein. The table has around 600,000 distinct CDR3 sequences, 9% to 15% seen once. Sequenced material: PBMCs, taken on the day of the yellow fever booster vaccination. Receptors were obtained from a young man who received the YFV17D yellow fever vaccine.

This clonotype was seen only a few times. DNA of the CDR3: TGTGCCACCAGTGATCGAGTCTATGGCTACACCTTC. As protein: CATSDRVYGYTF. The chain employs TRBV24-1 and TRBJ1-2, with D unclear. The CDR3 runs 12 residues. In germline, CDR1 is KGHDR, CDR2 SFDVKD. V was cut by 3 bases and J by 4 bases, with 5 bases left in between.

The V gene is TRBV29-1, the J gene TRBJ2-3; possibly TRBD1 for D (5 bases). From germline, CDR1 is SQVTM and CDR2 ANQGSEA. The CDR3 is made up of 14 amino acids. V lost 7 bases to trimming and J lost 1 base, with 15 bases between them. The CDR3, as DNA: TGCAGCGCCCTCAGGGTCCTCGGCACAGATACGCAGTATTTT. It translates to CSALRVLGTDTQYF.

This chain links TRBV3-1 with TRBJ2-1, with 7 bases that match TRBD2. The CDR3 loop spans 16 amino acids. In germline, CDR1 is LGHDT, CDR2 YNNKEL (reference sequence). The V segment lost 0 bases and the J segment 3 bases; nucleotides outside the gene matches: 5. CDR3 sequence reads: CASSQDGGRNYNEQFF. CDR3 DNA: TGTGCCAGCAGCCAAGACGGCGGGAGAAACTACAATGAGCAGTTCTTC.

This clonotype occurred a few times. The V gene is TRBV20-1, the J gene TRBJ2-5; TRBD1 matches at 10 bases. The CDR3 length is 15 residues. V was pared by 1 base and J by 4 bases, with 6 bases of the junction left unmatched. The germline CDR1 and CDR2 sequences are DFQATT and SNEGSKA (reference sequence). DNA for the CDR3: TGCAGTGCTAGAGCCGGGACAGGGGCTCCAGAGACCCAGTACTTC. It codes for CSARAGTGAPETQYF.

A remark on this clonotype: The junction differs from germline at one of its ends, possibly a read error. The chain employs TRBV18 and TRBJ2-7, with D possibly being TRBD1 or TRBD2 (5 bases each). The CDR3 totals 16 residues. CDR1 and CDR2 from the germline V gene are KGHSH and LQKENI. The CDR3 reads CAISPEGTPGLYEQYF. The CDR3 nucleotides are TGTGCCATCTCACCGGAAGGGACCCCTGGATTGTACGAGCAGTACTTC.

This sequence joins TRBV11-3 and TRBJ2-1; maybe TRBD2 (5 bases). The CDR3 has 13 residues. Trimming cost V 4 bases and J 9 bases, with 13 bases left between them. Germline CDR1 SGHNT, CDR2 YENEEA. The CDR3 DNA reads as TGTGCCAGCAGCTCCTCACTAGATGGTGAGCAGTTCTTC. Protein sequence: CASSSSLDGEQFF.

The chain couples TRBV6-2 or TRBV6-3 to TRBJ2-7, with 10 bases fitting TRBD2. Germline CDR1 and CDR2: MNHEY and SVGEGT. Trimming took 4 bases from V and 6 from J; bases not matched to a gene: 9. The CDR3 is made up of 15 amino acids. CDR3 bases: TGTGCCAGCAGTTTAGCGGGAGGAATCGGAAGCGAGCAGTACTTC. Protein sequence: CASSLAGGIGSEQYF.

The rearrangement joins TRBV24-1 to TRBJ2-7; possibly TRBD1 for D (5 bases). V gave up 0 bases and J gave up 3 bases, with 11 bases separating them. CDR1 and CDR2 (germline): KGHDR, SFDVKD. The length of the CDR3 is 15 residues. In nucleotides, the CDR3 is TGTGCCACCAGTGATTTGCGCTCAGGGTACTACGAGCAGTACTTC. It codes for CATSDLRSGYYEQYF.

The table lists this clonotype with many counts. The chain carries TRBV7-2 and TRBJ2-7; D is possibly TRBD1 or TRBD2 (6 bases each). There are 16 residues in the CDR3. The V end was cut by 4 bases, the J end by 7 bases, with 23 bases between. Germline loops: CDR1 SGHTA, CDR2 FQGNSA. The CDR3 DNA reads TGTGCCAGCAGCTCACTAGGAGGGAGGACAGTGGGGGAGCAGTACTTC. This gives the protein CASSSLGGRTVGEQYF.

This clonotype was seen a handful of times. The CDR3 DNA reads as TGTGCCATCAGTGAGTCCGAGCGGCATGGGGAGACCCAGTACTTC. Encoded protein: CAISESERHGETQYF. This rearrangement joins TRBV10-3 to TRBJ2-5; a possible D gene is TRBD2 (5 bases). Germline lookup yields CDR1 ENHRY and CDR2 SYGVKD. The CDR3 totals 15 residues. V was trimmed by 0 bases and J by 5 bases, leaving 13 bases between them.

This clonotype was observed a handful of times. The genes are TRBV10-3 and TRBJ2-1; a weak D match, TRBD1 (5 bases). From germline, CDR1 is ENHRY and CDR2 SYGVKD. Deletions cut 4 bases from V and 1 base from J, with 11 bases between. This CDR3 is 15 amino acids long. The CDR3 reads CAISGDSQSYNEQFF. For the CDR3, the DNA is TGTGCCATCAGTGGAGACAGCCAATCCTACAATGAGCAGTTCTTC.

V is TRBV5-1 and J is TRBJ2-3; possibly TRBD1 for D (5 bases). With 4 bases removed from V and 4 bases from J, the gap between germline ends came to 7 bases. CDR3 length: 12 residues. The germline V gene encodes CDR1 SGHRS and CDR2 YFSETQ. CDR3 region: CASSDSADTQYF. DNA for the CDR3: TGCGCCAGCAGCGACAGCGCAGATACGCAGTATTTT.

This clonotype was recorded at least ten times. The chain is built from TRBV29-1 and TRBJ2-5, with D unresolved. The CDR3 runs 13 residues. Germline V gives CDR1 SQVTM, CDR2 ANQGSEA. V gave up 4 bases and J gave up 5 bases, with 14 bases separating them. Written as DNA, the CDR3 is TGCAGCGTTGCCTTGACGATGGGGGAGACCCAGTACTTC. This sequence encodes CSVALTMGETQYF. Filled out from reference TRBV29-1 and TRBJ2-5, the complete variable domain reads SAVISQKPSRDICQRGTSLTIQCQVDSQVTMMFWYRQQPGQSLTLIATANQGSEATYESGFVIDKFPISRPNLTFSTLTVSNMSPEDSSIYLCSVALTMGETQYFGPGTRLLVL.

This clonotype was seen repeatedly, ten times or more. The chain carries TRBV7-9 and TRBJ1-1; TRBD1 agrees at 11 bases. The ends lost 0 bases at V and 6 bases at J; junction bases unmatched: 9. Germline CDR1 reads SEHNR; CDR2 reads FQNEAQ (reference sequence). This CDR3 is 17 amino acids long. In nucleotides, the CDR3 is TGTGCCAGCAGCTTAGCGAGAGGGGACAGGGGGTCCCCTGAAGCTTTCTTT. It translates to CASSLARGDRGSPEAFF.

A few counts support this clonotype. V and J are TRBV7-2 and TRBJ2-7, with 7 bases that match TRBD2. The junction had 7 bases not matched to a gene; V was cut back by 1 base and J by 4 bases. CDR1 is SGHTA, CDR2 FQGNSA, per germline. This CDR3 spans 15 amino acids. CDR3 region: CASSLDAGATYEQYF. Here the CDR3 DNA reads TGTGCCAGCAGCTTAGATGCGGGAGCTACATACGAGCAGTACTTC.

This clonotype appeared many times. The chain couples TRBV3-1 to TRBJ2-1; a possible D gene is TRBD2 (6 bases). Trimming left V 0 bases short and J 6 bases short, with 12 bases between. There are 15 residues in the CDR3. Germline assignment: CDR1 LGHDT and CDR2 YNNKEL (reference sequence). For the CDR3, the DNA is TGTGCCAGCAGCCAAGAGGGGGGACCCTCCAATGAGCAGTTCTTC. It codes for CASSQEGGPSNEQFF.

The chain has TRBV20-1 and TRBJ2-3; D possibly uses TRBD1 or TRBD2 (5 bases each). Germline-derived CDR1 and CDR2 are DFQATT and SNEGSKA (reference sequence). This CDR3 spans 13 amino acids. Trimming cost V 6 bases and J 6 bases, with 16 bases left between them. The CDR3 region is CSAARGFADTQYF. CDR3 in DNA: TGCAGTGCCGCTCGGGGCTTTGCCGATACGCAGTATTTT.

This clonotype was detected only a few times. The chain joins TRBV28 to TRBJ2-5; TRBD1 might be the D (6 bases). The germline CDR1 and CDR2 sequences are MDHEN and SYDVKM. This CDR3 has 14 residues. Trimming took 3 bases from V and 3 from J, leaving 11 bases between them. The CDR3 loop is CASSLAGAEETQYF. DNA of the CDR3: TGTGCCAGCAGTTTGGCAGGGGCTGAAGAGACCCAGTACTTC.

This chain uses TRBV19 with TRBJ1-5, with D unresolved. Trimming cost V 3 bases and J 4 bases, with 10 bases left between them. This CDR3 has 14 residues. From germline, CDR1 is LNHDA and CDR2 SQIVND (reference sequence). The DNA for the CDR3 is TGTGCCAGTAGTATTCGGAGGGAAAATCAGCCCCAGCATTTT. This gives the protein CASSIRRENQPQHF.

This clonotype was detected only a few times. The chain carries TRBV6-2 or TRBV6-3 and TRBJ1-1; D is unclear. The CDR3 runs to 14 residues. The V gene's germline CDR1 is MNHEY and CDR2 SVGEGT. The germline V and J ends were trimmed by 4 bases and 7 bases, with 16 bases remaining between them. The CDR3 sequence: CASSSQNVAFEAFF. DNA of the CDR3: TGTGCCAGCAGTTCCCAAAATGTGGCCTTTGAAGCTTTCTTT.

In its sample, this clonotype was seen a few times. This chain uses TRBV27 with TRBJ2-2; D unresolved. The CDR3 consists of 14 residues. Trimming stripped 2 bases from V and 5 bases from J, with 9 bases between. Looked up from germline, CDR1 is MNHEY and CDR2 is SMNVEV (reference sequence). CDR3 DNA: TGTGCCAGCAGTTTAAGACAAGCTACCGGGGAGCTGTTTTTT. It encodes CASSLRQATGELFF.

This clonotype was detected a few times. This chain links TRBV6-6 with TRBJ2-7, with 7 bases identical to TRBD2. The CDR3 loop spans 13 amino acids. The V and J ends lost 5 bases and 2 bases, in that order; junction bases with no gene match: 3. Per germline, CDR1 MNHNY and CDR2 SVGAGI (reference sequence). CDR3 loop: CASSALAAYEQYF. The CDR3 bases are TGTGCCAGCAGTGCTCTAGCGGCCTACGAGCAGTACTTC.

This clonotype turned up a few times. V is TRBV24-1 and J is TRBJ2-1, with D perhaps matching TRBD2 (6 bases). This CDR3 is 16 amino acids long. Germline values: CDR1 KGHDR, CDR2 SFDVKD. V gave up 11 bases and J gave up 0 bases, with 19 bases separating them. The CDR3 loop reads CAISSGEVSSYNEQFF. The CDR3, as DNA: TGTGCCATCTCATCCGGGGAGGTGAGCTCCTACAATGAGCAGTTCTTC.

This clonotype was counted ten times or more. This chain uses TRBV30 with TRBJ2-5, with unresolved D. The CDR3 has 15 amino acids. With 2 bases removed from V and 0 bases from J, the gap between germline ends came to 13 bases. The germline CDR1 and CDR2 sequences are GTSNPN and SVGIG (reference sequence). DNA for the CDR3: TGTGCCTGGAGTACCAGCGCGGCGTACCAAGAGACCCAGTACTTC. It specifies CAWSTSAAYQETQYF.